The clone carrying this TCR beta chain was counted between two and nine times. This sample stems from a study of blood T cell repertoires in COVID-19. Overall study context: Acute and convalescent COVID-19 samples came from the United States, Italy and Spain. T cells, B-cell-depleted T cells, or PBMCs provided the cDNA or gDNA that served as material.

How the authors handled the data: Amplification from reference gene primers served as the basis for estimated nucleated cell counts. Sequencing used immunoSEQ multiplex PCR; TCRdb keeps in-frame clones, though not all of them. The DNA gave D and trimming, while V, J and clone size come from that table. The sample carries approximately 300,000 clones, approximately 86% recorded once. Germline V gives CDR1 SQVTM, CDR2 ANQGSEA. The V gene lost 6 bases and the J gene lost 2 bases, with 16 bases spanning the gap. The CDR3 sequence is 14 residues long. This sequence originates from a woman aged 45-59 years who had recovered from COVID-19. The gene calls are TRBV29-1 and TRBJ1-2; unclear D gene. The sample was peripheral blood. In DNA, the CDR3 is TGCAGCGTCCGCGGAGGCGGAGAAAACTATGGCTACACCTTC. It codes for CSVRGGGENYGYTF.